This TCR beta chain was documented in a study of Graves' ophthalmopathy and Graves' hyperthyroidism. Study summary: Hyperthyroidism showing no ophthalmopathy within 18 months of follow-up was stable.

Aged 18 to 65, hyperthyroidism patients had new diagnoses of under 2 months' duration. Certain patients, namely those with other autoimmune diseases, uncontrolled infections, pregnancy or lactation, were excluded. Clinical symptoms and serum thyroxine were used for diagnosis; TRAb, thyroid ultrasound and orbital computed tomography were also relied on. TCR beta CDR3 regions were amplified from RNA transcripts. HTBI primers primed a first-round RT-PCR, and a second-round multiplex PCR followed. Using its own MiXCR run on the multiplex PCR reads, TCRdb lists one record per CDR3 protein. The profile shows 900,000 to 1,200,000 distinct CDR3 sequences, 35% to 45% of them singletons. The CDR3 covers 16 residues. V was pared by 3 bases and J by 0 bases, with 8 bases of the junction left unmatched. Germline CDR1 reads DFQATT; CDR2 reads SNEGSKA (reference sequence). In its sample, this clonotype was seen a few times.

The origin of this receptor is an adult man with Graves' hyperthyroidism. Sequencing used peripheral blood or thyroid tissue (not recorded which). The V call is TRBV20-1, the J call TRBJ1-5, with TRBD1 matching over 7 bases. The CDR3 DNA follows: TGCAGTGCTAGCCCGACAGGGATTTATAGCAATCAGCCCCAGCATTTT. Amino acid sequence: CSASPTGIYSNQPQHF.